What follows are 32 T cell receptor beta chains derived from one specimen sequenced in a study of healthy donors' naive CD4 and CD8 T cells. Each TCR library used around 500 ng of total RNA and a linear amplification protocol. TCRdb re-derived calls from the reads in MiXCR, one entry per CDR3 protein. The table lists 150,000 to 200,000 distinct CDR3 sequences, about 74% of them singletons. Material: naive CD4+ and CD8+ T cells sorted from blood, pooled from several donors. The receptors shown here come from a pool of human donors in good health; the sample pools cells from several healthy donors.

The rearrangement uses TRBV29-1 and TRBJ2-3, with D possibly being TRBD2 (5 bases). The germline V and J ends were trimmed by 7 bases and 1 base, with 12 bases remaining between them. Germline V gives CDR1 SQVTM, CDR2 ANQGSEA. The CDR3 runs 13 residues. The CDR3 DNA follows: TGCAGCGCCGCACTAGGCGGCACAGATACGCAGTATTTT. As protein: CSAALGGTDTQYF.

The chain carries TRBV19 and TRBJ2-3, with 7 nucleotides matching TRBD1. V dropped 6 bases and J dropped 2; count of bases not matched to a gene: 8. CDR1 and CDR2 from the germline V gene are LNHDA and SQIVND (reference sequence). The CDR3 consists of 15 residues. The CDR3 sequence is CASRAMTGNTDTQYF. In DNA form, the CDR3 reads TGTGCCAGTAGGGCAATGACAGGGAACACAGATACGCAGTATTTT.

This sequence joins TRBV6-5 and TRBJ2-3; 9 bases fit TRBD2. The CDR3 runs to 16 residues. Germline trimming cut 5 bases from V and 4 bases from J; bases unmatched to any gene: 10. Germline V CDR1 and CDR2: MNHEY, SVGAGI. The CDR3 reads CASSLSGSGSPDTQYF. Written as DNA, the CDR3 is TGTGCCAGCAGTCTCTCGGGTAGCGGGAGCCCAGATACGCAGTATTTT.

This clonotype was seen a few times. V is TRBV19 and J is TRBJ1-5, with D uncertain. The length of the CDR3 is 16 residues. The germline V gene encodes CDR1 LNHDA and CDR2 SQIVND (reference sequence). V was cut by 5 bases and J by 3 bases, with 17 bases left in between. CDR3 residues: CASSSVGLGNNQPQHF. The CDR3 DNA follows: TGTGCCAGTAGTTCCGTGGGCCTGGGGAACAATCAGCCCCAGCATTTT.

This clonotype has more than one count but fewer than ten. The chain recombines TRBV30 with TRBJ2-1, with no clear D. The CDR3 is 11 amino acids. The V and J ends lost 0 bases and 8 bases respectively, with 5 bases between them. Germline assignment: CDR1 GTSNPN and CDR2 SVGIG (reference sequence). Here the CDR3 DNA reads TGTGCCTGGAGTGTAGGTGATGAGCAGTTCTTC. Encoded protein: CAWSVGDEQFF.

V gene TRBV12-3 or TRBV12-4 combines with J gene TRBJ2-3, with 7 positions matching TRBD1. J lost 0 bases, V lost 7 bases, and 19 bases had no gene match. The length of the CDR3 is 19 residues. DNA of the CDR3: TGTGCCAGCATTTTCTCCCCGGACAGGCTAAGTTACAGCACAGATACGCAGTATTTT. Protein product: CASIFSPDRLSYSTDTQYF.

V and J are TRBV29-1 and TRBJ2-1; no firm D call. CDR3 length: 11 residues. Germline V lookup: CDR1 SQVTM, CDR2 ANQGSEA. The germline V and J ends were trimmed by 6 bases and 8 bases, with 11 bases remaining between them. The CDR3 sequence is CSVPLPDEQFF. CDR3 DNA sequence: TGCAGCGTCCCCCTGCCTGATGAGCAGTTCTTC.

The J gene is TRBJ2-5, the V gene TRBV6-5; TRBD1 matches 10 bases. V shed 6 bases, J shed 5 bases, and the junction held 9 bases outside the gene matches. CDR1 and CDR2 from the germline V gene are MNHEY and SVGAGI. The CDR3 spans 15 residues. In nucleotides, the CDR3 is TGTGCCAGCAGCCATGGGACAGGGGTACAGGAGACCCAGTACTTC. Protein: CASSHGTGVQETQYF.

This chain uses TRBV29-1 with TRBJ2-7, with 8 bases aligning to TRBD1. Germline CDR1 is SQVTM and CDR2 is ANQGSEA. V lost 3 bases, J lost 0 bases, and 1 base stayed unmatched. The length of the CDR3 is 13 residues. The CDR3 sequence is CSVEDRDSYEQYF. The CDR3 DNA follows: TGCAGCGTTGAGGACAGGGACTCCTACGAGCAGTACTTC.

The chain uses TRBV10-3 and TRBJ2-1; TRBD2 matches 7 bases. In germline, CDR1 is ENHRY, CDR2 SYGVKD. V lost 10 bases and J lost 8; bases outside the gene matches: 14. This CDR3 comprises 14 residues. CDR3 in DNA: TGTGCCACCGTAGCGGGTCCAGGACTCGATGAGCAGTTCTTC. Its translation: CATVAGPGLDEQFF.

V gene TRBV12-3 or TRBV12-4 combines with J gene TRBJ1-2, with D uncertain. V was trimmed by 9 bases and J by 2 bases, leaving 7 bases between them. This CDR3 region has 11 residues. DNA of the CDR3: TGTGCCAGTGCCACGAACTATGGCTACACCTTC. It yields the protein CASATNYGYTF.

The sample holds a few counts of this clonotype. The chain recombines TRBV29-1 with TRBJ2-3; 7 bases line up with TRBD1. The V gene end was trimmed by 6 bases and the J gene end by 0 bases; junction bases not matched to a gene: 12. This CDR3 is 16 amino acids long. Germline-derived CDR1 and CDR2 are SQVTM and ANQGSEA. The CDR3 is CSVRVDRRQSTDTQYF. The DNA of the CDR3 is TGCAGCGTCCGGGTGGACAGGAGACAGAGCACAGATACGCAGTATTTT.

The chain carries TRBV6-1 and TRBJ1-1; 7 nucleotides agree with TRBD1. J was trimmed by 9 bases and V by 4 bases; bases with no gene match: 5. The CDR3 is 12 residues long. Germline CDR1 reads MNHNS; CDR2 reads SASEGT. CDR3 in DNA: TGTGCCAGCAGTGGAGGGGGCGGGAAAGCTTTCTTT. Protein product: CASSGGGGKAFF.

This clonotype has a count of ten or more. V is TRBV6-5 and J is TRBJ2-1; D possibly uses TRBD1 or TRBD2 (6 bases each). Germline CDR1 and CDR2: MNHEY and SVGAGI. The CDR3 totals 13 residues. V was trimmed by 6 bases and J by 4 bases, leaving 10 bases between them. This CDR3 reads CASRKGGYNEQFF. The CDR3, as DNA: TGTGCCAGCAGAAAGGGGGGATACAATGAGCAGTTCTTC.

V and J are TRBV5-5 and TRBJ1-2, with D possibly being TRBD1 (6 bases). The CDR3 spans 16 residues. CDR1 is SGHKS, CDR2 YYEKEE, per germline (reference sequence). V lost 4 bases and J lost 0, with 16 bases in between. As DNA, the CDR3 is TGTGCCAGCAGCGGATTGAGACAGGAAACTAACTATGGCTACACCTTC. This translates into CASSGLRQETNYGYTF.

The chain couples TRBV29-1 to TRBJ2-7, with D possibly being TRBD2 (5 bases). The length of the CDR3 is 11 residues. With 5 bases removed from V and 4 bases from J, the gap between germline ends came to 9 bases. Germline assignment: CDR1 SQVTM and CDR2 ANQGSEA. The CDR3 loop is CSVYGGYEQYF. CDR3 coding DNA: TGCAGCGTTTATGGAGGTTACGAGCAGTACTTC.

The V and J genes are TRBV29-1 and TRBJ2-4; no reliable D call. Trimming pared 2 bases from V and 7 bases from J, leaving 9 bases between. Germline V CDR1 and CDR2: SQVTM, ANQGSEA. The CDR3 has 12 amino acids. The CDR3 DNA sequence: TGCAGCGTTGAAAGTCCACTCAACATTCAGTACTTC. It translates to CSVESPLNIQYF.

In the case of this clonotype: Germline is not matched at one junction end, which may reflect a read error. The chain is built from TRBV10-3 and TRBJ1-6, with D possibly being TRBD1 (6 bases). The CDR3 is 17 residues long. CDR1 ENHRY and CDR2 SYGVKD come from the germline V gene. CDR3 loop: CVISDHLFGGGDSPLHF. The CDR3 DNA follows: TGTGTCATCAGTGACCACCTGTTTGGTGGGGGCGATTCACCCCTCCACTTT.

J is TRBJ2-7 and V is TRBV20-1; tentative D call: TRBD1 (6 bases). CDR1 and CDR2 (germline): DFQATT, SNEGSKA (reference sequence). With 4 bases removed from V and 4 bases from J, the gap between germline ends came to 23 bases. The length of the CDR3 is 16 residues. The CDR3 coding sequence is TGCAGTGCTAAACCTCTACAGGGCACAAGCAGATACGAGCAGTACTTC. It encodes CSAKPLQGTSRYEQYF.

This sequence joins TRBV19 and TRBJ2-1, with 7 bases matching TRBD2. Germline loops: CDR1 LNHDA, CDR2 SQIVND (reference sequence). The length of the CDR3 is 17 residues. Losses at the gene ends were 5 bases for V and 0 bases for J; bases not matched to a gene: 10. The DNA of the CDR3 is TGTGCCAGTAGTTCCGATACTAGCGCGAGCTCCTACAATGAGCAGTTCTTC. Translating it yields CASSSDTSASSYNEQFF.

The rearrangement uses TRBV19 and TRBJ2-2; D not resolved. The germline V and J ends were trimmed by 5 bases and 7 bases, with 8 bases remaining between them. This CDR3 is built from 12 residues. In germline, CDR1 is LNHDA, CDR2 SQIVND (reference sequence). The CDR3 DNA follows: TGTGCCAGTAGTCCCCCCGACGGGGAGCTGTTTTTT. Its protein is CASSPPDGELFF.

The V gene is TRBV29-1, the J gene TRBJ2-5, with D uncertain. CDR1 and CDR2 from the germline V gene are SQVTM and ANQGSEA. V was cut by 0 bases and J by 5 bases, with 13 bases left in between. The CDR3 extends over 14 amino acids. The CDR3 DNA reads TGCAGCGTTGAAGATCACCTCAATGGGGAGACCCAGTACTTC. This sequence encodes CSVEDHLNGETQYF.

This clonotype was counted a few times. The CDR3, as DNA: TGTGCCAGCACTCCGGACAGATTCTCTGGAAACACCATATATTTT. Amino acid sequence: CASTPDRFSGNTIYF. The V call is TRBV6-5, the J call TRBJ1-3; D is possibly TRBD1 (6 bases). Germline CDR1 is MNHEY and CDR2 is SVGAGI. V lost 7 bases to trimming and J lost 0 bases, with 13 bases between them. The CDR3 totals 15 residues.

With regard to this clonotype: Lacking the conserved final phenylalanine or tryptophan, this CDR3 likely reflects a read error. This sequence joins TRBV29-1 and TRBJ2-1; 10 bases agree with TRBD1. The germline gives CDR1 SQVTM, CDR2 ANQGSEA. The CDR3 runs 13 residues. J gave up 8 bases and V 6 bases, and 7 bases lay outside the gene matches. The CDR3 DNA follows: TGCAGCGTCACCGGGACAGGGGTCGATGAGCAGTTCTCC. It translates to CSVTGTGVDEQFS.

This clonotype was counted between two and nine times. This rearrangement joins TRBV6-5 to TRBJ1-1; 8 bases align to TRBD1. Germline values: CDR1 MNHEY, CDR2 SVGAGI. After removal of 7 bases from V and 1 base from J, the junction contained 8 bases not matched to a gene. The CDR3 is 15 amino acids. CDR3 coding DNA: TGTGCCAGCATTCTTGGGGGGACAGGGAACACTGAAGCTTTCTTT. As protein: CASILGGTGNTEAFF.

V usage is TRBV5-5 and J usage is TRBJ2-3, with a weak D call TRBD1 (5 bases). V lost 9 bases to trimming and J lost 0 bases, with 17 bases between them. From germline, CDR1 is SGHKS and CDR2 YYEKEE (reference sequence). The CDR3 runs to 15 residues. DNA of the CDR3: TGTGCCACCCGAACTTCAGGGTTTAGCACAGATACGCAGTATTTT. Translation gives CATRTSGFSTDTQYF.

This chain joins TRBV29-1 and TRBJ1-6; tentative D call: TRBD1 (6 bases). CDR3 length: 13 amino acids. V lost 4 bases and J 10 bases, leaving 14 bases between the germline ends. Germline CDR1 is SQVTM and CDR2 is ANQGSEA. This CDR3 is CSVGTDVESPLHF. For the CDR3, the DNA is TGCAGCGTTGGGACAGACGTGGAATCACCCCTCCACTTT. Variable domain in full (rest from reference TRBV29-1 and TRBJ1-6): SAVISQKPSRDICQRGTSLTIQCQVDSQVTMMFWYRQQPGQSLTLIATANQGSEATYESGFVIDKFPISRPNLTFSTLTVSNMSPEDSSIYLCSVGTDVESPLHFGNGTRLTVT.

The J gene is TRBJ2-5, the V gene TRBV29-1; D gene ambiguous. There are 13 residues in the CDR3. The V end was cut by 8 bases, the J end by 1 base, with 14 bases between. Looked up from germline, CDR1 is SQVTM and CDR2 is ANQGSEA. The CDR3 bases are TGCAGCACCCGGTTGGGCGGCCAAGAGACCCAGTACTTC. Its translation is CSTRLGGQETQYF.

In its sample, this clonotype was seen a few times. This chain uses TRBV6-5 with TRBJ2-7; 8 bases match TRBD1. Germline assignment: CDR1 MNHEY and CDR2 SVGAGI. With 2 bases clipped from V and 2 bases from J, the junction kept 2 bases outside the gene matches. The CDR3 extends over 14 amino acids. CDR3 region: CASSYGTGAYEQYF. As DNA, the CDR3 is TGTGCCAGCAGTTACGGGACAGGAGCCTACGAGCAGTACTTC.

The chain has TRBV19 and TRBJ1-1; perhaps TRBD1 as D (5 bases). Germline values: CDR1 LNHDA, CDR2 SQIVND (reference sequence). The CDR3 has 13 amino acids. With 2 bases removed from V and 3 bases from J, the gap between germline ends came to 7 bases. The CDR3 reads CASSIRGDTEAFF. In nucleotides, the CDR3 is TGTGCCAGTAGTATACGAGGGGACACTGAAGCTTTCTTT.

V usage is TRBV7-8 and J usage is TRBJ1-1; 7 bases match TRBD1. Germline CDR1 is SGHVS and CDR2 is FQNEAQ. After removal of 5 bases from V and 0 bases from J, the junction contained 6 bases not matched to a gene. The CDR3 length is 15 residues. Here the CDR3 reads CASSLMDRLNTEAFF. The CDR3, as DNA: TGTGCCAGCAGCCTCATGGACAGGCTGAACACTGAAGCTTTCTTT.

This chain's CDR3 is CASSLGTGERGTEAFF. The CDR3 nucleotides read TGTGCCAGCAGCTTGGGAACAGGGGAGAGAGGCACTGAAGCTTTCTTT. The V and J genes are TRBV5-6 and TRBJ1-1; 7 nucleotides align to TRBD1. The length of the CDR3 is 16 residues. The J segment lost 4 bases and the V segment lost 0 bases, leaving 9 bases of the junction unmatched. The germline V gene encodes CDR1 SGHDT and CDR2 YYEEEE. Together with reference TRBV5-6 and TRBJ1-1, the CDR3 gives the full variable domain: DAGVTQSPTHLIKTRGQQVTLRCSPKSGHDTVSWYQQALGQGPQFIFQYYEEEERQRGNFPDRFSGHQFPNYSSELNVNALLLGDSALYLCASSLGTGERGTEAFFGQGTRLTVV.